In its sample, the clone carrying this T cell receptor beta chain was seen a few times. Reverse transcription of all isolated RNA meant that expressed TCRB transcripts were sequenced. Here immunoSEQ multiplex PCR was the method, and the copy in TCRdb shows in-frame clones only, minus some. Counted here are roughly 400,000 clones, approximately 13% occurring once; the ten biggest clones make up around 0.035%. This specimen comes from a study of beta chain features in type 1 diabetes. The ends were cut back, 2 bases at V and 6 bases at J, with 18 bases in the middle. The V gene's germline CDR1 is SGHTA and CDR2 FQGNSA. There are 16 residues in the CDR3.

The specimen was naive CD4+ T cells from blood. The chain recombines TRBV7-2 with TRBJ2-3; perhaps TRBD2 as D (6 bases). This sequence originates from a man younger than 40 in good health. Written as DNA, the CDR3 is TGTGCCAGCAGCTTAATCGGGAGACACGGCCAGGATACGCAGTATTTT. It encodes CASSLIGRHGQDTQYF.